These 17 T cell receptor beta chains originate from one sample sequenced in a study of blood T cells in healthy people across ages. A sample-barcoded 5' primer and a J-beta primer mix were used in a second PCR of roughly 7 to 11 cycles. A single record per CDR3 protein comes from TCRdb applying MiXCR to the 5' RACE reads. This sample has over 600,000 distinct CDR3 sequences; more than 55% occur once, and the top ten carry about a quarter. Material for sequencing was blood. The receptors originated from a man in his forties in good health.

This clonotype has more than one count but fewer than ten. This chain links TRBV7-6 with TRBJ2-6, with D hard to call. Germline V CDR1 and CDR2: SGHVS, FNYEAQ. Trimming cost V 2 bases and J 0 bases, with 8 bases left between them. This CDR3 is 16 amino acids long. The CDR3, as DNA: TGTGCCAGCAGCTTACCCGCGCGCTCTGGGGCCAACGTCCTGACTTTC. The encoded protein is CASSLPARSGANVLTF.

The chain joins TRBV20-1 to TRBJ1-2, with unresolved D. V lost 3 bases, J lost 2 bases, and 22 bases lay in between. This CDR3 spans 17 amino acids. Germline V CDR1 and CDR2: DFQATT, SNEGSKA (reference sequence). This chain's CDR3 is CSASRIKHGEFNYGYTF. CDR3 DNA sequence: TGCAGTGCTAGTCGAATAAAACATGGGGAATTCAACTATGGCTACACCTTC.

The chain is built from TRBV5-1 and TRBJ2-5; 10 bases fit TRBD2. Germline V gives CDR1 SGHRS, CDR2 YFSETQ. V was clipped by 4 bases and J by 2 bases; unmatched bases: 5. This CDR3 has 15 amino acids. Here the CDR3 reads CASSAGLALQETQYF. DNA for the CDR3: TGCGCCAGCAGCGCGGGACTAGCGCTTCAAGAGACCCAGTACTTC.

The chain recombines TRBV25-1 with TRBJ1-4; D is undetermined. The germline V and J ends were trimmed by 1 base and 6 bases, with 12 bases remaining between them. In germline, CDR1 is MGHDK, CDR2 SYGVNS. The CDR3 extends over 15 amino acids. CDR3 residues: CASSEFGGLYEKLFF. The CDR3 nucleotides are TGTGCCAGCAGTGAATTCGGAGGGCTGTATGAAAAACTGTTTTTT.

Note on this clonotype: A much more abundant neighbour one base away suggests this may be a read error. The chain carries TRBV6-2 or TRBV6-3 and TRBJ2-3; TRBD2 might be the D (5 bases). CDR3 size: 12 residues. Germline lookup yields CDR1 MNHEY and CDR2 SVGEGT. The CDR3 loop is CAGSYQRRTQYF. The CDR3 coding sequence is TGTGCCGGCAGTTACCAGCGGCGTACGCAGTATTTT.

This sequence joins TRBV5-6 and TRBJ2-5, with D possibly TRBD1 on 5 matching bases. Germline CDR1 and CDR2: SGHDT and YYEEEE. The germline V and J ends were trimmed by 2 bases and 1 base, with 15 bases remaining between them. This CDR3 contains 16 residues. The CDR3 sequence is CASSFGQGSGQETQYF. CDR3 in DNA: TGTGCCAGCAGCTTCGGTCAGGGCTCGGGCCAAGAGACCCAGTACTTC.

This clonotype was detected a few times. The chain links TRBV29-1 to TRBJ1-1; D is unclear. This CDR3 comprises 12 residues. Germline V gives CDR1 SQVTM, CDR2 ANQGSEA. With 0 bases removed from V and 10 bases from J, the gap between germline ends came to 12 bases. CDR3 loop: CSVEDSSGVAFF. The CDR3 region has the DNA TGCAGCGTTGAAGATTCGTCTGGAGTAGCTTTCTTT.

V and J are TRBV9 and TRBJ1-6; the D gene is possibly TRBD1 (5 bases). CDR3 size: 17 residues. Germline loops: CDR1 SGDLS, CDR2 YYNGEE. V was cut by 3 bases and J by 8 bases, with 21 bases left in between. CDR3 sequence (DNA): TGTGCCAGCAGCGCCTCCCTCGGGGGGATCGGATATTCACCCCTCCACTTT. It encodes CASSASLGGIGYSPLHF.

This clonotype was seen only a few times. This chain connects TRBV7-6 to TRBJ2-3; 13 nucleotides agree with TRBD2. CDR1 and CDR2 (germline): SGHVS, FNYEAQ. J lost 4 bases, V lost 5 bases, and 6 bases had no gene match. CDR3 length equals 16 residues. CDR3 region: CASSLWTSGSADTQYF. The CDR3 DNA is TGTGCCAGCAGCCTATGGACTAGCGGGAGCGCAGATACGCAGTATTTT.

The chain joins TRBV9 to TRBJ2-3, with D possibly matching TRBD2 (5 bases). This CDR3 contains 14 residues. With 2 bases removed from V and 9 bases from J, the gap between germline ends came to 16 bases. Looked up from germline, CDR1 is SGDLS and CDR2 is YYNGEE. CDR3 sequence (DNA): TGTGCCAGCAGCGTGGGAGCGTCCGTGGGGACGCAGTATTTT. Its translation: CASSVGASVGTQYF.

The CDR3 is CASSLLDTYNEQFF. The CDR3 DNA is TGTGCCAGCAGCTTGTTGGATACCTACAATGAGCAGTTCTTC. The chain is built from TRBV5-5 and TRBJ2-1; D gene uncertain. Germline CDR1 and CDR2: SGHKS and YYEKEE (reference sequence). CDR3 size: 14 residues. Trimming cost V 1 base and J 2 bases, with 7 bases left between them. Full variable domain (outside the CDR3, taken from reference TRBV5-5 and TRBJ2-1): DAGVTQSPTHLIKTRGQQVTLRCSPISGHKSVSWYQQVLGQGPQFIFQYYEKEERGRGNFPDRFSARQFPNYSSELNVNALLLGDSALYLCASSLLDTYNEQFFGPGTRLTVL.

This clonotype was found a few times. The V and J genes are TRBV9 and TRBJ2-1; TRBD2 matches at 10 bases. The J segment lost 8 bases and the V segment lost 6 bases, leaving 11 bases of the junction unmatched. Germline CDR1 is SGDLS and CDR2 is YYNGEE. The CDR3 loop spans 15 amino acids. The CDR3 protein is CASNPSGGASYEQFF. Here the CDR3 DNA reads TGTGCCAGCAACCCCAGCGGGGGGGCTAGCTATGAGCAGTTCTTC.

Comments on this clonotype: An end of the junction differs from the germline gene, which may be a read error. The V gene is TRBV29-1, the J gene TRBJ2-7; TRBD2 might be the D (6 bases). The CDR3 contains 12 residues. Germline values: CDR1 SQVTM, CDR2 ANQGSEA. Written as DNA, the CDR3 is TGCAGCGTTGTACAGGAGGGCTACGAGCAGTATTTC. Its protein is CSVVQEGYEQYF.

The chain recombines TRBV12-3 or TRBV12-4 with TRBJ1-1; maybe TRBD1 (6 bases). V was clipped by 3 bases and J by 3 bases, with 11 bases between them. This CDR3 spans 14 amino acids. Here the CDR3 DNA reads TGTGCCAGCAGTTTTCGGAGGGGGGACACTGAAGCTTTCTTT. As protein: CASSFRRGDTEAFF.

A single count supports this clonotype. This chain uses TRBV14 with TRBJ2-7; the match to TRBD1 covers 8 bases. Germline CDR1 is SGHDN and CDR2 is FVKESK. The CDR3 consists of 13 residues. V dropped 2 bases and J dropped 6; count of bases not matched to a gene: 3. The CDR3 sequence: CASSQTGGGEQYF. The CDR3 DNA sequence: TGTGCCAGCAGCCAAACAGGGGGAGGCGAGCAGTACTTC.

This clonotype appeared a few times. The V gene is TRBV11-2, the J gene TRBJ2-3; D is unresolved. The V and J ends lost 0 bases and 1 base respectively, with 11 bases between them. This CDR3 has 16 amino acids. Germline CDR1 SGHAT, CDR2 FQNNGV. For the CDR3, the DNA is TGTGCCAGCAGCTTAGATGCGAGCAGAGGCACAGATACGCAGTATTTT. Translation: CASSLDASRGTDTQYF.

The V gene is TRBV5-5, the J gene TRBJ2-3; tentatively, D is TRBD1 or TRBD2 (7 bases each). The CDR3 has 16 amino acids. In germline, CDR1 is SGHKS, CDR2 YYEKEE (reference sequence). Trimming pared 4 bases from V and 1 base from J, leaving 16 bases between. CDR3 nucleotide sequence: TGTGCCAGCAGCCATACAGGGGCGGGAGGCACAGATACGCAGTATTTT. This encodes CASSHTGAGGTDTQYF.